Listed here are 8 T cell receptor beta chains from one sample, sequenced in a study of PD-1 blockade in classical Hodgkin lymphoma. Repertoires were generated with immunoSEQ multiplex PCR, while TCRdb's copy carries only in-frame clones and drops some. The profile shows tens of thousands of clones, 71% of them singletons. Autologous stem cell transplantation was followed by relapse in every patient, and brentuximab vedotin exposure varied. The sample consisted of peripheral blood mononuclear cells (PBMCs), taken before the second cycle of nivolumab. These receptors were collected from a human donor with classical Hodgkin lymphoma.

This chain links TRBV10-3 with TRBJ2-7; tentatively, D is TRBD1 or TRBD2 (5 bases each). CDR3 length equals 12 residues. Trimming took 9 bases from V and 2 from J, leaving 11 bases between them. The germline gives CDR1 ENHRY, CDR2 SYGVKD. CDR3 residues: CAIWDGTYEQYF. The CDR3, as DNA: TGTGCCATATGGGACGGAACCTACGAGCAGTACTTC.

The chain employs TRBV28 and TRBJ2-7; TRBD1 agrees at 8 bases. V dropped 3 bases and J dropped 4; count of bases not matched to a gene: 5. Germline V gene data show CDR1 as MDHEN and CDR2 as SYDVKM. This CDR3 spans 14 amino acids. CDR3 in DNA: TGTGCCAGCAGTTTCCGGACAGGGCCATACGAGCAGTACTTC. This codes for CASSFRTGPYEQYF.

The genes are TRBV9 and TRBJ1-3, with a possible D match to TRBD1 (6 bases). This CDR3 has 16 amino acids. Trimming removed 7 bases at V and 4 bases at J, with 21 bases between. Germline V CDR1 and CDR2: SGDLS, YYNGEE. The CDR3: CASGPWGGRKGNTIYF. In DNA, the CDR3 is TGTGCCAGCGGCCCCTGGGGGGGGCGGAAAGGAAACACCATATATTTT.

The chain carries TRBV7-3 and TRBJ1-1; D is undetermined. CDR1 and CDR2 (germline): SGHTA, FQGTGA. This CDR3 comprises 13 residues. The germline V and J ends were trimmed by 2 bases and 1 base, with 5 bases remaining between them. In DNA form, the CDR3 reads TGTGCCAGCAGCTTATACCAGAACACTGAAGCTTTCTTT. This sequence encodes CASSLYQNTEAFF.

V and J are TRBV12-5 and TRBJ2-3, with TRBD2 identical over 7 bases. This CDR3 has 15 amino acids. Trimming cost V 3 bases and J 1 base; bases outside gene matches: 4. Looked up from germline, CDR1 is LGHNT and CDR2 is FRNRAP. CDR3 amino acids: CASGFLLAGTDTQYF. Here the CDR3 DNA reads TGTGCTAGTGGTTTTCTTCTAGCGGGCACAGATACGCAGTATTTT.

The chain uses TRBV4-1 and TRBJ1-3; D gene unclear. There are 15 residues in the CDR3. Germline V gene lookup returns CDR1 MGHRA and CDR2 YSYEKL. The germline V and J ends were trimmed by 2 bases and 0 bases, with 8 bases remaining between them. The CDR3 here is CASSQIQSSGNTIYF. The CDR3 region has the DNA TGCGCCAGCAGCCAAATACAGTCCTCTGGAAACACCATATATTTT.

The chain combines TRBV29-1 with TRBJ2-2; 9 bases map to TRBD1. Germline V CDR1 and CDR2: SQVTM, ANQGSEA. The CDR3 runs 13 residues. Trimming took 6 bases from V and 4 from J; bases not matched to a gene: 3. CDR3 sequence: CSVMTGGTGELFF. CDR3 sequence (DNA): TGCAGCGTAATGACAGGGGGCACCGGGGAGCTGTTTTTT.

The chain recombines TRBV6-4 with TRBJ1-5; D unresolved. V dropped 3 bases and J dropped 0 bases, with 9 bases sitting between them. The CDR3 consists of 15 residues. Germline lookup yields CDR1 MRHNA and CDR2 SNTAGT. This CDR3 reads CASSEFADSNQPQHF. CDR3 bases: TGTGCCAGCAGTGAATTCGCAGATAGCAATCAGCCCCAGCATTTT.